The next 24 T cell receptor beta chains were all read from a single sample in a study of blood T cells in healthy people across ages. The use of a sample-barcoded 5' primer and a J-beta primer mix characterized a second PCR of roughly 6 to 12 cycles. Using its own MiXCR run on the 5' RACE reads, TCRdb lists one record per CDR3 protein. This sample has about 1.4 million distinct CDR3 sequences, with roughly 64% found just once. Sequenced sample: blood. The source is a man younger than 35 in good health.

The gene calls are TRBV7-9 and TRBJ2-6; tentative D call: TRBD1 (5 bases). CDR3 length equals 19 residues. V dropped 1 base and J dropped 0 bases, with 16 bases sitting between them. The V gene's germline CDR1 is SEHNR and CDR2 FQNEAQ (reference sequence). In nucleotides, the CDR3 is TGTGCCAGCAGCTTAGGATCAGGGTCCCTGAGCTCTGGGGCCAACGTCCTGACTTTC. Protein: CASSLGSGSLSSGANVLTF.

The chain recombines TRBV5-1 with TRBJ2-7; D uncertain. CDR3 length equals 12 residues. V lost 2 bases and J 5 bases, leaving 8 bases between the germline ends. Looked up from germline, CDR1 is SGHRS and CDR2 is YFSETQ. The CDR3 sequence is CASSLTENEQYF. In nucleotides, the CDR3 is TGCGCCAGCAGCTTAACAGAAAACGAGCAGTACTTC.

This chain uses TRBV6-2 or TRBV6-3 with TRBJ1-3; D unclear. From germline, CDR1 is MNHEY and CDR2 SVGEGT. CDR3 length: 12 residues. Trimming cost V 5 bases and J 11 bases, with 13 bases left between them. The CDR3 DNA follows: TGTGCCAGCAGTGGTCGTACCGACGCCATATATTTT. This sequence encodes CASSGRTDAIYF.

V usage is TRBV4-2 and J usage is TRBJ2-7; no firm D call. Germline values: CDR1 LGHNA, CDR2 YNFKEQ. V was clipped by 2 bases and J by 3 bases, with 11 bases between them. This CDR3 is 14 amino acids long. The CDR3 region has the DNA TGTGCCAGCAGCCAACAAAGTCGAAACTACGAGCAGTACTTC. Translated, it gives CASSQQSRNYEQYF.

The chain employs TRBV15 and TRBJ1-4; the D is unclear. The CDR3 has 13 residues. Per germline, CDR1 LNHNV and CDR2 YYDKDF (reference sequence). Trimming stripped 8 bases from V and 6 bases from J, with 13 bases between. CDR3 amino acids: CATQSVRHEKLFF. Here the CDR3 DNA reads TGTGCCACCCAGTCGGTGCGGCATGAAAAACTGTTTTTT.

CDR3 residues: CSARNPTGGNEQFF. The DNA of the CDR3 is TGCAGTGCTAGGAACCCTACCGGCGGAAATGAGCAGTTCTTC. The V call is TRBV20-1, the J call TRBJ2-1; D is unresolved. V lost 3 bases and J 7 bases, leaving 16 bases between the germline ends. The CDR3 consists of 14 residues. Germline V CDR1 and CDR2: DFQATT, SNEGSKA (reference sequence).

This chain joins TRBV28 and TRBJ2-1; no clear D. V was trimmed by 5 bases and J by 13 bases, leaving 18 bases between them. The germline V gene encodes CDR1 MDHEN and CDR2 SYDVKM. CDR3 size: 13 residues. Here the CDR3 DNA reads TGTGCCAGCAGTCCACCCCAAGGTGAGACCCAGTTCTTC. Amino acid sequence: CASSPPQGETQFF.

This clonotype came up once. The V gene is TRBV12-5, the J gene TRBJ2-1; 7 positions agree with TRBD1. The trim removed 6 bases at V and 5 bases at J, leaving 7 bases unmatched. Looked up from germline, CDR1 is LGHNT and CDR2 is FRNRAP. The CDR3 loop spans 14 amino acids. CDR3 nucleotide sequence: TGTGCTAGTGGAGAGGGACAGTTAAACAATGAGCAGTTCTTC. It is translated as CASGEGQLNNEQFF.

The genes are TRBV9 and TRBJ2-1, with D unclear. The CDR3 is made up of 15 amino acids. Trimming left V 0 bases short and J 8 bases short, with 15 bases between. The V gene's germline CDR1 is SGDLS and CDR2 YYNGEE. As DNA, the CDR3 is TGTGCCAGCAGCGTAGGGGGAACAGCTCTCGATGAGCAGTTCTTC. Translation gives CASSVGGTALDEQFF. The full variable domain, completed using reference TRBV9 and TRBJ2-1, is DSGVTQTPKHLITATGQRVTLRCSPRSGDLSVYWYQQSLDQGLQFLIQYYNGEERAKGNILERFSAQQFPDLHSELNLSSLELGDSALYFCASSVGGTALDEQFFGPGTRLTVL.

The CDR3 is CASSQGQGVGANVLTF. The DNA of the CDR3 is TGCGCCAGCAGCCAAGGACAGGGGGTTGGGGCCAACGTCCTGACTTTC. The rearrangement joins TRBV4-1 to TRBJ2-6; 9 nucleotides line up with TRBD1. The germline gives CDR1 MGHRA, CDR2 YSYEKL. V shed 1 base and J 3 bases; nucleotides not matched to a gene: 1. This CDR3 is 16 amino acids long.

The chain joins TRBV12-3 or TRBV12-4 to TRBJ2-3, with D possibly TRBD2 on 6 matching bases. The CDR3 is 14 amino acids. V was cut by 8 bases and J by 3 bases, with 15 bases left in between. CDR3 amino acids: CASGAGSATDTQYF. CDR3 sequence (DNA): TGTGCCAGCGGTGCGGGGTCGGCGACAGATACGCAGTATTTT.

This sequence joins TRBV6-1 and TRBJ2-1, with 16 bases identical to TRBD2. Losses at the gene ends were 6 bases for V and 8 bases for J; bases not matched to a gene: 10. There are 17 residues in the CDR3. The V gene's germline CDR1 is MNHNS and CDR2 SASEGT. CDR3 sequence: CASSSYSGTSGRDEQFF. CDR3 nucleotides: TGTGCCAGCAGCTCCTACTCCGGGACTAGCGGGAGGGATGAGCAGTTCTTC.

This chain connects TRBV20-1 to TRBJ2-7, with TRBD2 matching over 9 bases. V shed 3 bases, J shed 2 bases, and the junction held 11 bases outside the gene matches. The CDR3 loop spans 16 amino acids. CDR1 and CDR2 from the germline V gene are DFQATT and SNEGSKA (reference sequence). The CDR3 loop is CSASWGTSRKPYEQYF. The DNA for the CDR3 is TGCAGTGCTAGCTGGGGGACTAGCCGTAAACCCTACGAGCAGTACTTC.

The J gene is TRBJ2-5, the V gene TRBV12-3 or TRBV12-4, with D maybe TRBD2 (6 bases). The DNA end is more similar to TRBJ2-7, so the J call may be wrong. The CDR3 is 13 amino acids. The CDR3 protein is CASSLWGDHEQYF. The DNA for the CDR3 is TGTGCCAGCAGTTTATGGGGGGACCACGAGCAGTACTTC.

This chain links TRBV10-3 with TRBJ2-5; D is unresolved. The CDR3 consists of 14 residues. V lost 4 bases, J lost 5 bases, and 14 bases lay in between. CDR1 and CDR2 (germline): ENHRY, SYGVKD. This CDR3 is CAISGSEDRETQYF. The CDR3 region has the DNA TGTGCCATCAGTGGATCTGAGGACCGGGAGACCCAGTACTTC.

Here the CDR3 DNA reads TGCAGCGTTTCCTACAGGAGGGGGGGATCAGATACGCAGTATTTT. Translating gives CSVSYRRGGSDTQYF. V gene TRBV29-1 combines with J gene TRBJ2-3, with a weak D call TRBD2 (7 bases). Trimming pared 5 bases from V and 4 bases from J, leaving 19 bases between. From germline, CDR1 is SQVTM and CDR2 ANQGSEA. The CDR3 covers 15 residues.

The chain couples TRBV5-1 to TRBJ2-3; D ambiguous. The V gene lost 0 bases and the J gene lost 2 bases, with 13 bases spanning the gap. Germline V gene lookup returns CDR1 SGHRS and CDR2 YFSETQ. The CDR3 is 16 residues long. CDR3 sequence reads: CASSLGPGRITDTQYF. The CDR3 DNA reads TGCGCCAGCAGCTTGGGCCCGGGCCGAATCACAGATACGCAGTATTTT. The whole variable domain, remainder taken from reference TRBV5-1 and TRBJ2-3, is KAGVTQTPRYLIKTRGQQVTLSCSPISGHRSVSWYQQTPGQGLQFLFEYFSETQRNKGNFPGRFSGRQFSNSRSEMNVSTLELGDSALYLCASSLGPGRITDTQYFGPGTRLTVL.

Only a few counts were recorded for this clonotype. This chain joins TRBV7-9 and TRBJ1-6, with a possible D match to TRBD1 (6 bases). The CDR3 runs to 17 residues. Looked up from germline, CDR1 is SEHNR and CDR2 is FQNEAQ (reference sequence). Trimming shortened V by 5 bases and J by 8 bases, and 22 bases separated the two germline ends. The CDR3: CASSPPGGARLDSPLHF. CDR3 DNA: TGTGCCAGCAGCCCCCCCGGGGGGGCCCGCTTAGATTCACCCCTCCACTTT. The whole variable domain, remainder taken from reference TRBV7-9 and TRBJ1-6, is DTGVSQNPRHKITKRGQNVTFRCDPISEHNRLYWYRQTLGQGPEFLTYFQNEAQLEKSRLLSDRFSAERPKGSFSTLEIQRTEQGDSAMYLCASSPPGGARLDSPLHFGNGTRLTVT.

Only a few counts were recorded for this clonotype. The chain has TRBV20-1 and TRBJ2-5; 13 bases align to TRBD2. The trim removed 3 bases at V and 3 bases at J, leaving 7 bases unmatched. The CDR3 extends over 16 amino acids. Looked up from germline, CDR1 is DFQATT and CDR2 is SNEGSKA (reference sequence). The CDR3 region has the DNA TGCAGTGCTAGGAGGACTAGCGGGGGAGAGGAAGAGACCCAGTACTTC. Translation gives CSARRTSGGEEETQYF.

The chain has TRBV19 and TRBJ2-5, with a weak D call TRBD2 (6 bases). Trimming stripped 7 bases from V and 10 bases from J, with 22 bases between. The CDR3 loop spans 14 amino acids. Germline CDR1 LNHDA, CDR2 SQIVND (reference sequence). The CDR3 nucleotides are TGTGCCAGTACCGGGACTGGCGGGGTCCGGGGCCAGTACTTC. It encodes CASTGTGGVRGQYF.

The chain uses TRBV7-9 and TRBJ1-2, with D uncertain. V was cut by 5 bases and J by 9 bases, with 13 bases left in between. This CDR3 has 12 residues. The germline V gene encodes CDR1 SEHNR and CDR2 FQNEAQ (reference sequence). CDR3 in DNA: TGTGCCAGCAGCGCCAGAGAGTTGAGCTACACCTTC. Residues: CASSARELSYTF.

This clonotype was counted at least ten times. The rearrangement uses TRBV15 and TRBJ2-3; D is unresolved. The CDR3 has 14 amino acids. Between the trimmed V and J ends, which lost 1 base and 1 base, there was a span of 6 bases. Germline V lookup: CDR1 LNHNV, CDR2 YYDKDF (reference sequence). The CDR3 bases are TGTGCCACCAGCAGAGTGGGTGGCACAGATACGCAGTATTTT. Encoded protein: CATSRVGGTDTQYF.

This clonotype appeared a single time. The gene calls are TRBV6-1 and TRBJ1-6; the D gene is possibly TRBD1 (5 bases). There are 14 residues in the CDR3. Germline assignment: CDR1 MNHNS and CDR2 SASEGT. The V end was cut by 4 bases, the J end by 5 bases, with 9 bases between. The CDR3 coding sequence is TGTGCCAGCAGTGGTGAGGGGAATAATTCACCCCTCCACTTT. Protein product: CASSGEGNNSPLHF.

This clonotype was observed a single time. The rearrangement links TRBV24-1 to TRBJ2-5; 11 bases agree with TRBD2. V was pared by 2 bases and J by 5 bases, with 9 bases of the junction left unmatched. The V gene's germline CDR1 is KGHDR and CDR2 SFDVKD. The CDR3 covers 17 residues. CDR3 nucleotide sequence: TGTGCCACCAGTGATTCCGCCGGGACTAGCGGTGCTGAGACCCAGTACTTC. Amino acids: CATSDSAGTSGAETQYF.